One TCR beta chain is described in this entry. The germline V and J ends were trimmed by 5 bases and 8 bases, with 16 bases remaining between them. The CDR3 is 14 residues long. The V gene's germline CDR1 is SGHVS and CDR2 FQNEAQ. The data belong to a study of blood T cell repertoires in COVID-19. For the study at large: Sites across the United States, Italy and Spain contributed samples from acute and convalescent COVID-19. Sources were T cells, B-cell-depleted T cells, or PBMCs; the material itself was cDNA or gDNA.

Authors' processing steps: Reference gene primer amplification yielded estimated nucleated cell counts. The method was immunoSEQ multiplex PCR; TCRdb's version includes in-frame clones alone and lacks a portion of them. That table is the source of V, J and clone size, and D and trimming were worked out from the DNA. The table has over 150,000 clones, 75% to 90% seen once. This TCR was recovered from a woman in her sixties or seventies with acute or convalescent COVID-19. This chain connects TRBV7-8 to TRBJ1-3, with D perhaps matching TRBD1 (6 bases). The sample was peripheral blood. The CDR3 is CASSAGGGAYTIYF. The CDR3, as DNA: TGTGCCAGCAGCGCGGGTGGGGGGGCCTACACCATATATTTT.